This T cell receptor (beta chain) derives from a study of blood T cell repertoires in COVID-19. In the study overall: The United States, Italy and Spain supplied acute and convalescent COVID-19 samples.

Patients in Seattle were enrolled during active infection, then followed longitudinally. The repertoire was sequenced with immunoSEQ multiplex PCR; TCRdb's copy has only in-frame clones and lacks some. Of hundreds of thousands of clones in the sample, roughly nine tenths were seen once. The germline V gene has CDR1 SGHTA and CDR2 FQGNSA. V lost 8 bases, J lost 4 bases, and 12 bases lay in between. This CDR3 spans 13 amino acids. This receptor was identified in a man aged 60 to 75 with COVID-19, enrolled during active disease. The rearrangement uses TRBV7-2 and TRBJ1-5, with TRBD1 as a possible D gene (5 bases). The sample taken for sequencing was peripheral blood. The CDR3 loop is CASGGGGNQPQHF. The CDR3 coding sequence is TGTGCCAGCGGGGGGGGAGGGAATCAGCCCCAGCATTTT. Full variable domain (rest looked up from reference TRBV7-2 and TRBJ1-5): GAGVSQSPSNKVTEKGKDVELRCDPISGHTALYWYRQSLGQGLEFLIYFQGNSAPDKSGLPSDRFSAERTGGSVSTLTIQRTQQEDSAVYLCASGGGGNQPQHFGDGTRLSIL.